This T cell receptor beta chain was documented in a study of vaccination and CD4 T cells after COVID-19. Study at large: The convalescents, six males and four females, included two who were Hispanic. Sampling that followed vaccination took place a median about 70 days after dose two, within a range of 14 to 241.

The Oncomine TCR Beta short-read assay sequenced DNA from cultured CD4+ T cells. TCRdb recomputed calls from the PCR reads with MiXCR, one row per CDR3 protein. The table records approximately 10,000 distinct CDR3 sequences, over 55% of them present only once. Comment on this clonotype: Antigen specificity is unknown.

Germline CDR1 reads DFQATT; CDR2 reads SNEGSKA (reference sequence). The CDR3 contains 14 residues. V shed 3 bases, J shed 4 bases, and the junction held 6 bases outside the gene matches. Described treatment: roughly 11-day PBMC culture with coronavirus spike peptide pools or control peptides (ViraFEST assay). The sequencing sample was made of CD4+ T cells from blood, cultured in vitro. This TCR was recovered from a human donor who had recovered from COVID-19. V and J are TRBV20-1 and TRBJ1-5; 7 bases match TRBD1. This chain's CDR3 is CSASDRVKNQPQHF. CDR3 in DNA: TGCAGTGCTAGCGACAGGGTAAAGAATCAGCCCCAGCATTTT.